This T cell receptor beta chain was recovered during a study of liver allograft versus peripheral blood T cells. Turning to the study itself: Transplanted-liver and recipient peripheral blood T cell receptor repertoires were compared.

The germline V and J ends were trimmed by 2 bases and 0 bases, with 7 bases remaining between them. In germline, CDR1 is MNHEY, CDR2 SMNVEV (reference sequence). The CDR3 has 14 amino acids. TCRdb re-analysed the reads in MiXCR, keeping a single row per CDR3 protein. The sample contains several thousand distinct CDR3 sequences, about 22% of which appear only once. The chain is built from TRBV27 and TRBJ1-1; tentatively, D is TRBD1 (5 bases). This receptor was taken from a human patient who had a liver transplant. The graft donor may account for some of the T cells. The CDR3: CASSLGTMNTEAFF. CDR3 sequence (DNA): TGTGCCAGCAGTTTAGGGACCATGAACACTGAAGCTTTCTTT.